These 27 T cell receptor beta chains were all obtained from the same sample, sequenced in a study of blood T cell repertoires in COVID-19. Method: immunoSEQ multiplex PCR; TCRdb's copy keeps in-frame clones and lacks some. The sample comprises about 180,000 clones, approximately 78% of which are singletons, and approximately 10% rests with the top ten. What was sequenced was peripheral blood. The origin of the receptors is a woman older than 75 with COVID-19, enrolled during active disease.

The sample holds one count of this clone. V is TRBV5-5 and J is TRBJ2-6; D gene unclear. Trimming took 2 bases from V and 0 from J, leaving 12 bases between them. The germline V gene has CDR1 SGHKS and CDR2 YYEKEE (reference sequence). The CDR3 spans 17 residues. DNA of the CDR3: TGTGCCAGCAGCTTTGTGGGCTCACGCTCTGGGGCCAACGTCCTGACTTTC. Translating gives CASSFVGSRSGANVLTF.

There are many counts of this clone. This chain joins TRBV13 and TRBJ2-1; 16 positions match TRBD2. The germline CDR1 and CDR2 sequences are PRHDT and FYEKMQ (reference sequence). The CDR3 runs to 20 residues. Trimming removed 4 bases from V and 4 bases from J; junction bases left unmatched: 13. The CDR3 reads CASSSSGTSGRAGYYNEQFF. The CDR3 DNA reads TGTGCCAGCAGCTCCTCCGGGACTAGCGGGAGGGCCGGGTATTACAATGAGCAGTTCTTC.

The chain links TRBV5-1 to TRBJ2-1, with 11 positions matching TRBD2. The trim removed 3 bases at V and 7 bases at J, leaving 12 bases unmatched. In germline, CDR1 is SGHRS, CDR2 YFSETQ. The CDR3 has 17 residues. The CDR3 DNA is TGCGCCAGCAGCTACCTCCTCCCGGGACTAGCGGAAAATGAGCAGTTCTTC. Translating it yields CASSYLLPGLAENEQFF.

The chain couples TRBV3-1 (or the pseudogene TRBV3-2) to TRBJ2-2; weak D call: TRBD2 (5 bases). Germline V lookup: CDR1 LGHDT, CDR2 YNNKEL (reference sequence). V lost 6 bases and J lost 3, with 11 bases in between. The CDR3 has 14 residues. CDR3 sequence reads: CASSRGSYTGELFF. Written as DNA, the CDR3 is TGTGCCAGCAGTCGTGGGAGTTACACCGGGGAGCTGTTTTTT.

The chain is built from TRBV14 and TRBJ2-5, with 8 bases fitting TRBD1. The length of the CDR3 is 14 residues. The trim removed 4 bases at V and 4 bases at J, leaving 5 bases unmatched. Germline CDR1 SGHDN, CDR2 FVKESK. CDR3 coding DNA: TGTGCCAGCAGCCCACAGGGGGTTGGAGAGACCCAGTACTTC. It translates to CASSPQGVGETQYF.

The chain employs TRBV18 and TRBJ1-3; 10 nucleotides align to TRBD1. The V and J ends lost 3 bases and 3 bases, in that order; junction bases with no gene match: 2. Germline V CDR1 and CDR2: KGHSH, LQKENI. The CDR3 runs 15 residues. The CDR3 reads CASSPTGGLGNTIYF. The CDR3 bases are TGTGCCAGCTCACCGACAGGGGGCCTTGGAAACACCATATATTTT.

V and J are TRBV21-1 and TRBJ2-5; the DNA was not compared with TRBD2, the D call given in the table. TRBV21-1 has pseudogene status. The CDR3 covers 23 residues. The CDR3 DNA sequence: TGTGCCAGCAGCAAGAGGAGGAGGGTCGAGCTAGCGGGAGGCGAGAGGATCCAAGAGACCCAGTACTTC. It specifies CASSKRRRVELAGGERIQETQYF.

This clone was seen only once. J is TRBJ2-3 and V is TRBV9, with 9 bases fitting TRBD2. Germline trimming cut 6 bases from V and 6 bases from J; bases unmatched to any gene: 11. Germline CDR1 and CDR2: SGDLS and YYNGEE. The CDR3 sequence is 15 residues long. This chain's CDR3 is CASNRAGGGGDTQYF. The CDR3 nucleotides are TGTGCCAGCAACCGAGCGGGAGGAGGGGGGGATACGCAGTATTTT.

V is TRBV27 and J is TRBJ2-2, with D possibly being TRBD1 (5 bases). From germline, CDR1 is MNHEY and CDR2 SMNVEV (reference sequence). Trimming pared 2 bases from V and 5 bases from J, leaving 9 bases between. The CDR3 covers 14 residues. CDR3 coding DNA: TGTGCCAGCAGTTTACAGGGCTTAACCGGGGAGCTGTTTTTT. Amino acids: CASSLQGLTGELFF.

The CDR3 sequence: CASSGTTGAETQYF. CDR3 in DNA: TGCGCCAGCAGCGGAACGACAGGGGCAGAGACCCAGTACTTC. V is TRBV5-1 and J is TRBJ2-5; TRBD1 agrees at 8 bases. CDR1 and CDR2 from the germline V gene are SGHRS and YFSETQ. V shed 4 bases and J 4 bases; nucleotides not matched to a gene: 6. The CDR3 is made up of 14 amino acids.

This clone was counted a few times. The V gene is TRBV18, the J gene TRBJ2-7; D remains unclear. V was cut by 2 bases and J by 3 bases, with 11 bases left in between. This CDR3 region has 14 residues. Germline CDR1 is KGHSH and CDR2 is LQKENI. For the CDR3, the DNA is TGTGCCAGCTCACCAGTGACAAACTTCTACGAGCAGTACTTC. Translation: CASSPVTNFYEQYF.

V and J are TRBV5-4 and TRBJ2-5; the match to TRBD1 covers 10 bases. This CDR3 has 13 residues. Germline values: CDR1 SGHNT, CDR2 YYREEE (reference sequence). J gave up 7 bases and V 5 bases, and 5 bases lay outside the gene matches. CDR3 amino acids: CASSRDRGGTQYF. CDR3 bases: TGTGCCAGCAGTCGGGACAGGGGAGGGACCCAGTACTTC. Full variable domain (outside the CDR3, taken from reference TRBV5-4 and TRBJ2-5): ETGVTQSPTHLIKTRGQQVTLRCSSQSGHNTVSWYQQALGQGPQFIFQYYREEENGRGNFPPRFSGLQFPNYSSELNVNALELDDSALYLCASSRDRGGTQYFGPGTRLLVL.

The chain joins TRBV28 to TRBJ2-2, with TRBD1 identical over 12 bases. CDR1 and CDR2 (germline): MDHEN, SYDVKM. Trimming at V came to 1 base and at J to 5 bases, leaving 8 bases not matched to a gene. The CDR3 is 18 amino acids. Written as DNA, the CDR3 is TGTGCCAGCAGTTTATTAGGGACAGGGGGCGCAAAGACCGGGGAGCTGTTTTTT. Protein product: CASSLLGTGGAKTGELFF.

This chain joins TRBV24-1 and TRBJ2-5; 7 positions agree with TRBD1. The ends lost 4 bases at V and 0 bases at J; junction bases unmatched: 7. CDR1 is KGHDR and CDR2 is SFDVKD in the germline V gene. This CDR3 contains 16 residues. CDR3 loop: CATSDQGQKYQETQYF. The DNA of the CDR3 is TGTGCCACCAGTGACCAGGGACAGAAGTACCAAGAGACCCAGTACTTC.

This chain uses TRBV9 with TRBJ1-4, with TRBD1 identical over 8 bases. This CDR3 is built from 14 residues. Germline lookup yields CDR1 SGDLS and CDR2 YYNGEE. Trimming took 4 bases from V and 8 from J; bases not matched to a gene: 7. In DNA, the CDR3 is TGTGCCAGCAGCCAGACAGGGGTTGGGGAAAAACTGTTTTTT. Translating gives CASSQTGVGEKLFF. The full variable domain, its missing parts supplied by reference TRBV9 and TRBJ1-4, is DSGVTQTPKHLITATGQRVTLRCSPRSGDLSVYWYQQSLDQGLQFLIQYYNGEERAKGNILERFSAQQFPDLHSELNLSSLELGDSALYFCASSQTGVGEKLFFGSGTQLSVL.

The chain carries TRBV7-3 and TRBJ2-1, with 7 bases matching TRBD2. This CDR3 has 15 residues. The germline V gene encodes CDR1 SGHTA and CDR2 FQGTGA. V lost 2 bases and J lost 5; bases outside the gene matches: 6. As DNA, the CDR3 is TGTGCCAGCAGCTTATGGTCTGCGGGGGACAATGAGCAGTTCTTC. Protein: CASSLWSAGDNEQFF.

This sequence joins TRBV12-3 or TRBV12-4 and TRBJ2-7; D is undetermined. This CDR3 is built from 13 residues. With 6 bases removed from V and 3 bases from J, the gap between germline ends came to 12 bases. CDR3: CASRGGRFYEQYF. In DNA, the CDR3 is TGTGCCAGCAGGGGTGGCAGGTTCTACGAGCAGTACTTC.

This chain uses TRBV5-6 with TRBJ2-5; possibly TRBD1 for D (6 bases). This CDR3 is 13 amino acids long. The V gene lost 4 bases and the J gene lost 5 bases, with 12 bases spanning the gap. Germline CDR1 SGHDT, CDR2 YYEEEE. CDR3 coding DNA: TGTGCCAGCAGCCAGGGACATCCGGAGACCCAGTACTTC. Translating gives CASSQGHPETQYF.

The V call is TRBV5-1, the J call TRBJ1-2; D is unclear. Trimming took off 1 base at V and 3 bases at J, with 13 bases between the two ends. CDR1 is SGHRS, CDR2 YFSETQ, per germline. The CDR3 extends over 15 amino acids. The CDR3 spells CASSLSSAVDYGYTF. CDR3 DNA: TGCGCCAGCAGCTTGAGCAGTGCGGTCGACTATGGCTACACCTTC. Full variable domain (remainder filled in from reference TRBV5-1 and TRBJ1-2): KAGVTQTPRYLIKTRGQQVTLSCSPISGHRSVSWYQQTPGQGLQFLFEYFSETQRNKGNFPGRFSGRQFSNSRSEMNVSTLELGDSALYLCASSLSSAVDYGYTFGSGTRLTVV.

This chain links TRBV5-1 with TRBJ2-7; possibly TRBD2 for D (5 bases). CDR1 and CDR2 (germline): SGHRS, YFSETQ. The CDR3 sequence is 12 residues long. With 4 bases removed from V and 6 bases from J, the gap between germline ends came to 11 bases. CDR3 DNA: TGCGCCAGCAGCATGGGCCGGGGCGAGCAGTACTTC. Amino acid sequence: CASSMGRGEQYF.

V usage is TRBV7-2 and J usage is TRBJ2-3, with TRBD2 matching 11 bases. Germline V gives CDR1 SGHTA, CDR2 FQGNSA. This CDR3 region has 16 residues. With 1 base clipped from V and 5 bases from J, the junction kept 5 bases outside the gene matches. The CDR3 DNA reads as TGTGCCAGCAGCTTAGGGGTAGCGGGGGGGAGAGATACGCAGTATTTT. As protein: CASSLGVAGGRDTQYF.

The chain recombines TRBV7-8 with TRBJ1-3, with TRBD1 as a possible D gene (6 bases). With 5 bases removed from V and 0 bases from J, the gap between germline ends came to 17 bases. The CDR3 runs to 17 residues. Germline CDR1 and CDR2: SGHVS and FQNEAQ. CDR3 DNA: TGTGCCAGCAGCCGTACTCGGGACACCTACTCTGGAAACACCATATATTTT. It is translated as CASSRTRDTYSGNTIYF.

The chain has TRBV2 and TRBJ2-1, with D unclear. The CDR3 is 13 amino acids. Trimming stripped 0 bases from V and 9 bases from J, with 9 bases between. Per the germline V gene, CDR1 is SNHLY and CDR2 is FYNNEI. CDR3: CASSEALMREQFF. The CDR3 coding sequence is TGTGCCAGCAGTGAAGCGCTTATGCGTGAGCAGTTCTTC.

The chain couples TRBV7-9 to TRBJ2-7; no firm D call. Trimming left V 1 base short and J 2 bases short, with 12 bases between. The CDR3 spans 15 residues. Per the germline V gene, CDR1 is SEHNR and CDR2 is FQNEAQ (reference sequence). The CDR3 sequence: CASSLGGPSPYEQYF. CDR3 in DNA: TGTGCCAGCAGCTTAGGTGGGCCTTCACCCTACGAGCAGTACTTC.

The rearrangement links TRBV9 to TRBJ2-1, with 10 bases lining up with TRBD2. CDR3 size: 14 residues. Per the germline V gene, CDR1 is SGDLS and CDR2 is YYNGEE. V lost 1 base, J lost 5 bases, and 0 bases stayed unmatched. The chain's CDR3 is CASSVLAGDNEQFF. For the CDR3, the DNA is TGTGCCAGCAGCGTACTAGCGGGGGACAATGAGCAGTTCTTC.

The chain combines TRBV19 with TRBJ2-7, with TRBD2 matching 10 bases. V shed 8 bases, J shed 4 bases, and the junction held 8 bases outside the gene matches. Germline V gene data show CDR1 as LNHDA and CDR2 as SQIVND (reference sequence). This CDR3 is built from 14 residues. The CDR3 coding sequence is TGTGCCAGTCATCGTAGCGGGAGGTCGTACGAGCAGTACTTC. It translates to CASHRSGRSYEQYF.

This clone has only a few counts. This chain connects TRBV7-9 to TRBJ1-3; D unresolved. V was pared by 3 bases and J by 0 bases, with 12 bases between. The CDR3 has 16 residues. Per the germline V gene, CDR1 is SEHNR and CDR2 is FQNEAQ (reference sequence). This CDR3 reads CASSFLAGNSGNTIYF. The CDR3 DNA is TGTGCCAGCAGCTTCCTGGCGGGGAACTCTGGAAACACCATATATTTT.